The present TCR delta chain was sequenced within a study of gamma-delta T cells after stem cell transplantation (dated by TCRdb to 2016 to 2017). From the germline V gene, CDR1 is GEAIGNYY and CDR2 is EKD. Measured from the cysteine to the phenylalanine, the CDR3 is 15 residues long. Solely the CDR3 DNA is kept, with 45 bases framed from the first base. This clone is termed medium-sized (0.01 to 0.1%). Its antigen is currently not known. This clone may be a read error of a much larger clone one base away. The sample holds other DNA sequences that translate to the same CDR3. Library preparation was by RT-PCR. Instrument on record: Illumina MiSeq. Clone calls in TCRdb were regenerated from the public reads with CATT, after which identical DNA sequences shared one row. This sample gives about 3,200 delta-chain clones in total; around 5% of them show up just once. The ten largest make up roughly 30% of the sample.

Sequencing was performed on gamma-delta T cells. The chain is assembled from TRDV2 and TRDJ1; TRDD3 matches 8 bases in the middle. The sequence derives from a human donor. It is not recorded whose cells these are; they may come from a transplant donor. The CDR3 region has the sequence CACKELGGSTDKLIF. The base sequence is TGTGCCTGCAAAGAACTGGGGGGGAGCACCGATAAGCTCATCTTT.